Below are 7 T cell receptor beta chains sequenced from a single sample in a study of beta chain features in type 1 diabetes. The sequenced template was cDNA made from the entire isolated RNA. Produced via immunoSEQ multiplex PCR; TCRdb's table is partial and in-frame only. The table includes 970,000 or so clones, 15% to 20% detected once. The sample consisted of naive CD4+ T cells from blood. The receptors here all came from a woman younger than 35 in good health.

V usage is TRBV5-1 and J usage is TRBJ2-5; D might be TRBD1 (6 bases). Germline V gene lookup returns CDR1 SGHRS and CDR2 YFSETQ. The ends were cut back, 4 bases at V and 1 base at J, with 14 bases in the middle. The CDR3 length is 15 residues. The CDR3 reads CASSRRRQVQETQYF. The CDR3 DNA is TGCGCCAGCAGCAGACGGCGACAGGTCCAAGAGACCCAGTACTTC.

The chain links TRBV10-3 to TRBJ2-3, with D unclear. The germline V gene encodes CDR1 ENHRY and CDR2 SYGVKD. This CDR3 spans 10 amino acids. Trimming left V 7 bases short and J 6 bases short, with 5 bases between. CDR3 DNA: TGTGCCATCATTCAGGATACGCAGTATTTT. Its translation: CAIIQDTQYF.

This sequence joins TRBV6-5 and TRBJ2-5; D ambiguous. CDR1 and CDR2 from the germline V gene are MNHEY and SVGAGI. V lost 2 bases, J lost 7 bases, and 14 bases lay in between. CDR3 length: 14 residues. CDR3 coding DNA: TGTGCCAGCAGTTACACGGGCGGTATCGGGACCCAGTACTTC. Amino acid sequence: CASSYTGGIGTQYF.

This clone was counted only a few times. One end of the junction does not line up with germline, which may come from a read error. This sequence joins TRBV6-4 and TRBJ1-1; 9 bases agree with TRBD1. CDR3 length equals 15 residues. The V gene's germline CDR1 is MRHNA and CDR2 SNTAGT. The CDR3 DNA follows: TGTGCCATCAGTGGTGGGACAGGGCGAGAGACTGAAGCTTTCTTT. Amino acid sequence: CAISGGTGRETEAFF.

DNA for the CDR3: TGTGCCAGCAGTGCCGGACTAGCGGGAGGGCCAAGGGCCTACGAGCAGTACTTC. This codes for CASSAGLAGGPRAYEQYF. The chain combines TRBV6-1 with TRBJ2-7, with 15 bases that match TRBD2. Per the germline V gene, CDR1 is MNHNS and CDR2 is SASEGT. The CDR3 loop spans 18 amino acids. J was trimmed by 2 bases and V by 4 bases; bases with no gene match: 9.

This clone has only a few counts. The chain links TRBV9 to TRBJ2-5; D perhaps matches TRBD2 (5 bases). V lost 0 bases, J lost 5 bases, and 20 bases lay in between. From germline, CDR1 is SGDLS and CDR2 YYNGEE. The CDR3 has 17 amino acids. The CDR3, as DNA: TGTGCCAGCAGCGTAGGTCTCACTAGTGTTGAACGTGAGACCCAGTACTTC. Its protein is CASSVGLTSVERETQYF.

V usage is TRBV18 and J usage is TRBJ2-1; D perhaps matches TRBD1 (6 bases). Between the trimmed V and J ends, which lost 3 bases and 5 bases, there was a span of 17 bases. From germline, CDR1 is KGHSH and CDR2 LQKENI. The CDR3 runs 16 residues. CDR3 bases: TGTGCCAGCTCACCGGGCACAGGGTCCCCTGACAATGAGCAGTTCTTC. As protein: CASSPGTGSPDNEQFF.